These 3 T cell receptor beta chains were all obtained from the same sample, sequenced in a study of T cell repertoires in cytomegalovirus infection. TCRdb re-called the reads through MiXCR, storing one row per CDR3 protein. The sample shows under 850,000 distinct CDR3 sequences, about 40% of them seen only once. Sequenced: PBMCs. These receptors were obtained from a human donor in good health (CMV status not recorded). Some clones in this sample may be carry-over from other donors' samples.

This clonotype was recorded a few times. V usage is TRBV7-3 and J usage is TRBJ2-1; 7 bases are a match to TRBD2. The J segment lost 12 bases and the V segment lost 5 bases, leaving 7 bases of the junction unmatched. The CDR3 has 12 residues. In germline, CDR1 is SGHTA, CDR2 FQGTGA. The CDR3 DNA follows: TGTGCCAGCAGCCTGGGGGGGATAGGGCAGTTCTTC. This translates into CASSLGGIGQFF. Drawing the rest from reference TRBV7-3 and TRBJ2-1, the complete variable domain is GAGVSQTPSNKVTEKGKYVELRCDPISGHTALYWYRQSLGQGPEFLIYFQGTGAADDSGLPNDRFFAVRPEGSVSTLKIQRTERGDSAVYLCASSLGGIGQFFGPGTRLTVL.

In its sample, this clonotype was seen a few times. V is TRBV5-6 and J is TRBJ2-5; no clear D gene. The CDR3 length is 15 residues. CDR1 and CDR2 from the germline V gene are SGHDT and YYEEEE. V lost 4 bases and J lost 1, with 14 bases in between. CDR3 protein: CASSPRPRAQETQYF. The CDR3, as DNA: TGTGCCAGCAGCCCGAGGCCGCGAGCCCAAGAGACCCAGTACTTC.

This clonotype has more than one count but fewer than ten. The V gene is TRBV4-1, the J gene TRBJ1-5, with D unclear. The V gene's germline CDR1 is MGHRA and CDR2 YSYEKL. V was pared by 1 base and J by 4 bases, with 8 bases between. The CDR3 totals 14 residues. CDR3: CASSQGGPNQPQHF. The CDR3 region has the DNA TGCGCCAGCAGCCAAGGAGGTCCAAATCAGCCCCAGCATTTT.